This TCR beta chain originates from a study of blood T cells in healthy people across ages. Study outcomes and limitations: Per million T cells, TCR beta diversity dropped roughly linearly as age increased.

Primed by a sample-barcoded 5' primer and a J-beta primer mix, a second PCR proceeded for about 6 to 11 cycles. TCRdb recomputed calls from the 5' RACE reads with MiXCR, one row per CDR3 protein. The sample has hundreds of thousands of distinct CDR3 sequences, about 30% seen once. Each donor gave around 9.3 milliliters of peripheral blood. This clonotype was picked up a small number of times. Its antigen remains unknown. The sequencing sample was made of blood. This receptor was obtained from a woman aged 80 or older in good health.

Here the CDR3 DNA reads TGCGCCAGCAGCCAAGATTATACCCCCATCGAAGCTTTCTTT. Translating it yields CASSQDYTPIEAFF. The rearrangement joins TRBV4-3 to TRBJ1-1; D call uncertain. Deletions cut 0 bases from V and 8 bases from J, with 13 bases between. This CDR3 contains 14 residues. Germline CDR1 LGHNA, CDR2 YSLEER.